The 27 T cell receptor beta chains below were found in one sample sequenced in a study of blood T cell repertoires in COVID-19. Generated by immunoSEQ multiplex PCR, the TCRdb table keeps only in-frame clones and is missing some. The sample carries approximately 190,000 clones, about 88% recorded once. Sequencing used peripheral blood. These TCRs come from a woman aged 35 to 49 who had recovered from COVID-19.

The sample holds a few counts of this clone. The chain joins TRBV20-1 to TRBJ2-1; D is perhaps TRBD2 (6 bases). V was cut by 6 bases and J by 9 bases, with 12 bases left in between. CDR3 size: 11 residues. Germline loops: CDR1 DFQATT, CDR2 SNEGSKA (reference sequence). The CDR3 sequence is CSANDGGEQFF. In DNA, the CDR3 is TGCAGTGCAAATGACGGGGGTGAGCAGTTCTTC.

This chain joins TRBV11-3 and TRBJ2-1, with 16 bases matching TRBD2. The CDR3 is 17 residues long. Unmatched junction bases numbered 7, after V lost 1 base and J lost 10 bases. Germline loops: CDR1 SGHNT, CDR2 YENEEA. The CDR3 here is CASSLGGLAGGPQEQFF. CDR3 DNA: TGTGCCAGCAGCTTAGGGGGACTAGCGGGAGGGCCTCAAGAGCAGTTCTTC.

This chain connects TRBV11-2 to TRBJ2-3; 7 nucleotides line up with TRBD2. The V gene's germline CDR1 is SGHAT and CDR2 FQNNGV. J was trimmed by 5 bases and V by 5 bases; bases with no gene match: 16. The CDR3 covers 17 residues. CDR3 sequence reads: CASSASGMGAVVDTQYF. DNA for the CDR3: TGTGCCAGCAGCGCCAGCGGGATGGGAGCTGTTGTAGATACGCAGTATTTT.

The V and J genes are TRBV7-6 and TRBJ1-5; the D is unclear. Between the trimmed V and J ends, which lost 4 bases and 5 bases, there was a span of 9 bases. Looked up from germline, CDR1 is SGHVS and CDR2 is FNYEAQ. The CDR3 spans 13 residues. The CDR3 here is CASSYSTDQPQHF. CDR3 nucleotide sequence: TGTGCCAGCAGCTATTCAACGGATCAGCCCCAGCATTTT. The full variable domain, with the rest looked up from reference TRBV7-6 and TRBJ1-5, is GAGVSQSPRYKVTKRGQDVALRCDPISGHVSLYWYRQALGQGPEFLTYFNYEAQQDKSGLPNDRFSAERPEGSISTLTIQRTEQRDSAMYRCASSYSTDQPQHFGDGTRLSIL.

The chain is built from TRBV30 and TRBJ2-1; D call uncertain. The CDR3 is made up of 15 amino acids. The V end lost 0 bases, the J end lost 0 bases, and 9 bases lay between the germline ends. From germline, CDR1 is GTSNPN and CDR2 SVGIG (reference sequence). The DNA for the CDR3 is TGTGCCTGGAGTGTAATCGGGTACTCCTACAATGAGCAGTTCTTC. Its protein is CAWSVIGYSYNEQFF.

This chain joins TRBV12-3 or TRBV12-4 and TRBJ1-2, with D possibly being TRBD1 (6 bases). This CDR3 is built from 12 residues. V was clipped by 5 bases and J by 7 bases, with 11 bases between them. The CDR3 reads CASSLDRPGYTF. DNA of the CDR3: TGTGCCAGCAGTCTGGACAGACCTGGCTACACCTTC.

The chain employs TRBV7-2 and TRBJ1-4, with 10 nucleotides matching TRBD1. V was pared by 2 bases and J by 8 bases, with 8 bases of the junction left unmatched. CDR3 length: 16 amino acids. CDR1 and CDR2 from the germline V gene are SGHTA and FQGNSA. DNA for the CDR3: TGTGCCAGCAGCTTATCGACAGGGGGCCGGGGGGAAAAACTGTTTTTT. Protein product: CASSLSTGGRGEKLFF.

This clone showed up just once. The chain couples TRBV11-3 to TRBJ2-3; D remains ambiguous. The CDR3 has 14 residues. Germline assignment: CDR1 SGHNT and CDR2 YENEEA. Trimming left V 3 bases short and J 7 bases short, with 14 bases between. The CDR3 spells CASSFSHGPYTQYF. CDR3 in DNA: TGTGCCAGCAGCTTCTCGCATGGGCCCTATACGCAGTATTTT.

Regarding this clone: At one end the junction does not follow the germline gene, possibly because of a read error. The chain has TRBV28 and TRBJ2-4; TRBD1 matches at 9 bases. The CDR3 sequence is 18 residues long. Germline assignment: CDR1 MDHEN and CDR2 SYDVKM. The chain's CDR3 is CASSSPLWDRAAENIQYF. The CDR3 coding sequence is TGTGCCAGCAGCTCCCCTCTCTGGGACAGGGCAGCCGAAAACATTCAGTACTTC.

J is TRBJ2-3 and V is TRBV11-3; 8 bases map to TRBD1. Per germline, CDR1 SGHNT and CDR2 YENEEA. The ends lost 5 bases at V and 3 bases at J; junction bases unmatched: 7. The CDR3 is 15 residues long. CDR3 in amino acids: CASSINGQGTDTQYF. In nucleotides, the CDR3 is TGTGCCAGCAGCATAAACGGACAGGGAACAGATACGCAGTATTTT.

This rearrangement joins TRBV5-6 to TRBJ1-3; D call uncertain. V dropped 1 base and J dropped 0 bases, with 11 bases sitting between them. There are 16 residues in the CDR3. Germline CDR1 reads SGHDT; CDR2 reads YYEEEE. The CDR3: CASSLWSQSSGNTIYF. The CDR3 region has the DNA TGTGCCAGCAGCTTGTGGTCACAGAGCTCTGGAAACACCATATATTTT.

The chain is built from TRBV7-8 and TRBJ2-4; TRBD2 matches at 8 bases. The ends lost 5 bases at V and 7 bases at J; junction bases unmatched: 13. Germline V gives CDR1 SGHVS, CDR2 FQNEAQ. The CDR3 is 16 residues long. The CDR3 here is CASSPSGWREVNIQYF. The CDR3 DNA reads TGTGCCAGCAGCCCCAGCGGTTGGCGGGAGGTGAACATTCAGTACTTC.

J is TRBJ2-3 and V is TRBV19; TRBD2 matches at 8 bases. The CDR3 has 19 residues. The germline V gene encodes CDR1 LNHDA and CDR2 SQIVND (reference sequence). After removal of 8 bases from V and 6 bases from J, the junction contained 25 bases not matched to a gene. As DNA, the CDR3 is TGTGCCAGTGCCCGGAAAGTGGGAGGTGCAGCGGGAGTTGTTGATACGCAGTATTTT. Translation gives CASARKVGGAAGVVDTQYF.

This chain uses TRBV5-1 with TRBJ2-7; a possible D gene is TRBD2 (7 bases). The CDR3 is made up of 17 amino acids. V was cut by 0 bases and J by 3 bases, with 19 bases left in between. The germline V gene encodes CDR1 SGHRS and CDR2 YFSETQ. CDR3 nucleotides: TGCGCCAGCAGCTTGGCGGGGGGAAGGGGGTCTGACTACGAGCAGTACTTC. It translates to CASSLAGGRGSDYEQYF.

CDR3 DNA sequence: TGTGCCACCAGCTCCCGAAATACCCCCCAGGGCTCCTATAATTCACCCCTCCACTTT. Protein sequence: CATSSRNTPQGSYNSPLHF. The chain combines TRBV15 with TRBJ1-6; possibly TRBD1 for D (5 bases). Germline V gene lookup returns CDR1 LNHNV and CDR2 YYDKDF (reference sequence). Trimming shortened V by 5 bases and J by 0 bases, and 20 bases separated the two germline ends. The CDR3 contains 19 residues.

The genes are TRBV10-3 and TRBJ1-1; 7 bases line up with TRBD1. V was pared by 6 bases and J by 6 bases, with 7 bases of the junction left unmatched. From germline, CDR1 is ENHRY and CDR2 SYGVKD. This CDR3 spans 13 amino acids. The CDR3 DNA sequence: TGTGCCATCAGCCTCCCGGGACAGTCTGAAGCTTTCTTT. Residues: CAISLPGQSEAFF.

In DNA form, the CDR3 reads TGTGCCAGCAGTGATCGTAATGAGCAGTTCTTC. Translating gives CASSDRNEQFF. The rearrangement joins TRBV6-1 to TRBJ2-1; D uncertain. V lost 3 bases and J 7 bases, leaving 4 bases between the germline ends. This CDR3 is built from 11 residues. The germline CDR1 and CDR2 sequences are MNHNS and SASEGT.

This sequence joins TRBV18 and TRBJ2-3; 7 positions match TRBD1. With V trimmed by 3 bases and J by 2 bases, 2 bases remained unmatched. The CDR3 covers 14 residues. Germline V lookup: CDR1 KGHSH, CDR2 LQKENI. CDR3 in DNA: TGTGCCAGCTCACCTACAGGGGTCACAGATACGCAGTATTTT. Its protein is CASSPTGVTDTQYF.

V gene TRBV11-3 combines with J gene TRBJ2-1, with 7 nucleotides matching TRBD2. From germline, CDR1 is SGHNT and CDR2 YENEEA. With 1 base clipped from V and 1 base from J, the junction kept 4 bases outside the gene matches. CDR3 size: 16 residues. The CDR3 DNA follows: TGTGCCAGCAGCTTAGTGGCGGGAGCGTCCTACAATGAGCAGTTCTTC. This codes for CASSLVAGASYNEQFF. The variable domain in full, completed from reference TRBV11-3 and TRBJ2-1, reads EAGVVQSPRYKIIEKKQPVAFWCNPISGHNTLYWYLQNLGQGPELLIRYENEEAVDDSQLPKDRFSAERLKGVDSTLKIQPAELGDSAVYLCASSLVAGASYNEQFFGPGTRLTVL.

This chain joins TRBV7-9 and TRBJ2-1; TRBD1 aligns across 8 bases. The CDR3 is made up of 14 amino acids. After removal of 5 bases from V and 8 bases from J, the junction contained 8 bases not matched to a gene. CDR1 is SEHNR and CDR2 is FQNEAQ in the germline V gene (reference sequence). CDR3 coding DNA: TGTGCCAGCAGCCCCTCGACAGGGGTCGATGAGCAGTTCTTC. Encoded protein: CASSPSTGVDEQFF.

This clone has just one count. The chain joins TRBV28 to TRBJ2-1; TRBD2 aligns across 10 bases. There are 13 residues in the CDR3. Looked up from germline, CDR1 is MDHEN and CDR2 is SYDVKM. V lost 8 bases and J lost 7; bases outside the gene matches: 5. The CDR3 loop reads CASSSGSRNEQFF. The CDR3 DNA reads TGTGCCAGCTCTAGCGGGAGTCGGAATGAGCAGTTCTTC.

The chain uses TRBV28 and TRBJ1-1, with 10 bases lining up with TRBD1. Trimming removed 5 bases from V and 11 bases from J; junction bases left unmatched: 14. The germline V gene has CDR1 MDHEN and CDR2 SYDVKM. This CDR3 is 15 amino acids long. CDR3 coding DNA: TGTGCCAGCAGTGCCCCCCCGGGACAGGGGCGTGGGGCTTTCTTT. Amino acids: CASSAPPGQGRGAFF.

This clone showed up just a few times. The J gene is TRBJ2-2, the V gene TRBV15; D might be TRBD2 (6 bases). CDR1 and CDR2 (germline): LNHNV, YYDKDF (reference sequence). This CDR3 has 16 residues. Trimming removed 0 bases at V and 4 bases at J, with 12 bases between. CDR3 region: CATSRDRERGTGELFF. CDR3 DNA: TGTGCCACCAGCAGAGATCGGGAGAGAGGCACCGGGGAGCTGTTTTTT.

The V and J genes are TRBV27 and TRBJ1-2; 9 bases map to TRBD1. The V gene's germline CDR1 is MNHEY and CDR2 SMNVEV (reference sequence). This CDR3 has 16 amino acids. Germline trimming cut 5 bases from V and 1 base from J; bases unmatched to any gene: 8. The CDR3: CASSPRTGAYNYGYTF. The CDR3 bases are TGTGCCAGCAGTCCCCGGACAGGGGCCTATAACTATGGCTACACCTTC.

J is TRBJ2-1 and V is TRBV19; TRBD2 agrees at 7 bases. CDR1 LNHDA and CDR2 SQIVND come from the germline V gene (reference sequence). The CDR3 length is 14 residues. V lost 4 bases to trimming and J lost 2 bases; unmatched junction nucleotides: 2. This CDR3 is CASSKSGTYNEQFF. CDR3 nucleotides: TGTGCCAGTAGTAAGAGCGGGACCTACAATGAGCAGTTCTTC.

The chain carries TRBV9 and TRBJ2-1; 9 bases fit TRBD2. Looked up from germline, CDR1 is SGDLS and CDR2 is YYNGEE. This CDR3 spans 13 amino acids. Trimming at V came to 4 bases and at J to 7 bases, leaving 3 bases not matched to a gene. CDR3 bases: TGTGCCAGCAGCTCCCTAGCGGGAAATGAGCAGTTCTTC. Protein: CASSSLAGNEQFF.

This chain joins TRBV3-1 (or the pseudogene TRBV3-2) and TRBJ2-2, with 8 bases aligning to TRBD1. CDR1 is LGHDT and CDR2 is YNNKEL in the germline V gene (reference sequence). The CDR3 runs 16 residues. The trim removed 4 bases at V and 4 bases at J, leaving 8 bases unmatched. CDR3 nucleotides: TGTGCCAGCAGCCGTTCGACAGGGGAATCCACCGGGGAGCTGTTTTTT. Translating it yields CASSRSTGESTGELFF.